The TCR beta chain described here comes from a study of cytomegalovirus exposure and HLA in healthy donors. Points on this clone: No antigen is known for it.

Notes on the study in general: CMV antigen specificity of a few CMV-associated chains was confirmed in vitro. Most observed TCR sequences were rare, whereas some public TCRs were detected in many donors.

The PCR contained 60 Vbeta and 13 Jbeta primers. Clones were sequenced by immunoSEQ multiplex PCR, and TCRdb holds only the in-frame ones, with some missing. Among roughly 130,000 clones listed, about 62% were seen once. The TCR comes from a woman aged 40 to 50 in good health and CMV-seropositive. The sample taken for sequencing was PBMCs.

CDR3 region: CASSSPSTSGFYEQYF. The CDR3 DNA follows: TGTGCCAGTAGTTCCCCCTCGACTAGCGGGTTTTACGAGCAGTACTTC. This sequence joins TRBV19 and TRBJ2-7; TRBD2 aligns across 10 bases. V lost 5 bases to trimming and J lost 4 bases; unmatched junction nucleotides: 11. The V gene's germline CDR1 is LNHDA and CDR2 SQIVND (reference sequence). This CDR3 is built from 16 residues.